The present T cell receptor (beta chain) was sequenced within a study of OX40 agonist ivuxolimab in advanced cancers. About the study: Patients' therapy was ivuxolimab, an antibody that acts as an agonist of OX40 (CD134). Three patients, one with hepatocellular carcinoma and two with cutaneous melanoma, responded partially. While on treatment, patients had intravenous ivuxolimab at 0.01 to 10 mg/kg every 2 weeks.

The method was immunoSEQ multiplex PCR; TCRdb's version includes in-frame clones alone and lacks a portion of them. The sample records some 80,000 clones, roughly 93% being singletons. Individuals having autoimmune disease history or systemic immunosuppression were not enrolled. This clonotype was sampled from an adult with an advanced solid tumor such as melanoma, head and neck, liver or kidney cancer. This material consisted of CD4+ or CD8+ T cells sorted from blood, taken in a trial of the OX40 agonist ivuxolimab.

The CDR3 region has the DNA TGTGCCAGTAGTCATACAGAGTCCTACGAGCAGTACTTC. This codes for CASSHTESYEQYF. The chain employs TRBV19 and TRBJ2-7; unclear D gene. Trimming pared 5 bases from V and 1 base from J, leaving 9 bases between. Germline assignment: CDR1 LNHDA and CDR2 SQIVND (reference sequence). CDR3 length: 13 amino acids. The full variable domain, its missing parts supplied by reference TRBV19 and TRBJ2-7, is DGGITQSPKYLFRKEGQNVTLSCEQNLNHDAMYWYRQDPGQGLRLIYYSQIVNDFQKGDIAEGYSVSREKKESFPLTVTSAQKNPTAFYLCASSHTESYEQYFGPGTRLTVT.